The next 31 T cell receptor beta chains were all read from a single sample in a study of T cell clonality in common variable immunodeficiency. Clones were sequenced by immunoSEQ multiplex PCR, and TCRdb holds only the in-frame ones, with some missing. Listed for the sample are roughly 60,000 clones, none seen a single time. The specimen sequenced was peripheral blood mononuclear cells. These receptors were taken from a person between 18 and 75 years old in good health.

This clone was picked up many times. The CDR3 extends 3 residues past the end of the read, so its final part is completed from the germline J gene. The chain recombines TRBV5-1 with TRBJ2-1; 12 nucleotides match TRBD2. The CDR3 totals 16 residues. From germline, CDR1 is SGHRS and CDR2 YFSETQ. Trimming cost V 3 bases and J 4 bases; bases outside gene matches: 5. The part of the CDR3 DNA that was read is TGCGCCAGCAGCTCGATACTAGCGGGAGGATACAATGAG. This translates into CASSSILAGGYNE. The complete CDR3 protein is CASSSILAGGYNEQFF.

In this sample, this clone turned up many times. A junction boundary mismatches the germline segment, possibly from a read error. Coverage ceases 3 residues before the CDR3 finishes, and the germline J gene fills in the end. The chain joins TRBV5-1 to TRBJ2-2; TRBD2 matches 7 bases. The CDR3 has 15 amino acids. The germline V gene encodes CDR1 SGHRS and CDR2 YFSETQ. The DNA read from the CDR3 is TGCGTCAGCAGCTTGGGAGGGTATATGACCGGGGAG. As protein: CVSSLGGYMTGE. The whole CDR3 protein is CVSSLGGYMTGELFF.

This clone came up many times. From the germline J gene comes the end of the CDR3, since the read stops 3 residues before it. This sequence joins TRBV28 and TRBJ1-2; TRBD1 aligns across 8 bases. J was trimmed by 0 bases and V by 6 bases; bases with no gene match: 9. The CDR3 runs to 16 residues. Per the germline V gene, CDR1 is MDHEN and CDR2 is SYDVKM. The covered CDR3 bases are TGTGCCAGCAGCCGACAACAGGGGGGGTCTAACTATGGC. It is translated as CASSRQQGGSNYG. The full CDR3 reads CASSRQQGGSNYGYTF.

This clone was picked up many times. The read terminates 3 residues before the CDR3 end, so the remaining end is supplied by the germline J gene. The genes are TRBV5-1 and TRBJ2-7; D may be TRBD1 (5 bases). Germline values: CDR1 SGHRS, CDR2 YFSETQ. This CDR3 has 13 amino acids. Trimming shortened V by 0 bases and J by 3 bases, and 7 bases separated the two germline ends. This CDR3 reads CASSLVTDYEQYF. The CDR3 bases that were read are TGCGCCAGCAGCTTGGTGACAGACTACGAG.

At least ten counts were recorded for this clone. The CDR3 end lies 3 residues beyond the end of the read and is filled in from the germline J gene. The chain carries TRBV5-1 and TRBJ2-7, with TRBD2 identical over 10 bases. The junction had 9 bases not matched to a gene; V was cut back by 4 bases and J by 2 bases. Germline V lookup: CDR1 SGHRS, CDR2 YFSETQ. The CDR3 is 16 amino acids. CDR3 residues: CASSPGDSGRTYEQYF. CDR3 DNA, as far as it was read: TGCGCCAGCAGCCCTGGGGATAGCGGGAGGACCTACGAG.

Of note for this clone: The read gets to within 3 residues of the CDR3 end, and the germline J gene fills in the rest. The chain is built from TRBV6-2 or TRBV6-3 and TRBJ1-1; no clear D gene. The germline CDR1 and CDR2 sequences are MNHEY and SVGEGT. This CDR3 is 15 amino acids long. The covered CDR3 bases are TGTGCCAGCAGTCACTATAGCGGGAGCGCCTACGAG. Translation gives CASSHYSGSAYE. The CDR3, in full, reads CASSHYSGSAYEAFF.

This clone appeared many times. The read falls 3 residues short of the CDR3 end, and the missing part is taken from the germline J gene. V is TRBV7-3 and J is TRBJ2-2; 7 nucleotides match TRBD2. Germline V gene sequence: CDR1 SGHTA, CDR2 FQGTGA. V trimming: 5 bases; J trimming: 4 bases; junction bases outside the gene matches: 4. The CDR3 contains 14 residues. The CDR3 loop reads CASSQTSLTGELFF. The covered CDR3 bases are TGTGCCAGCAGCCAGACTAGCCTCACCGGGGAG.

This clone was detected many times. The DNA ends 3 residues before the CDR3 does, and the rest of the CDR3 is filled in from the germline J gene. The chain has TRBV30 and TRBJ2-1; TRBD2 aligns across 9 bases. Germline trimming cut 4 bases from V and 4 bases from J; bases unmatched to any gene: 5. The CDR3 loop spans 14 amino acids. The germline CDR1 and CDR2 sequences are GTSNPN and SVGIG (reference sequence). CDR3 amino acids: CAWTLAGLYNEQFF. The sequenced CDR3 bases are TGTGCCTGGACGCTAGCGGGACTATACAATGAG.

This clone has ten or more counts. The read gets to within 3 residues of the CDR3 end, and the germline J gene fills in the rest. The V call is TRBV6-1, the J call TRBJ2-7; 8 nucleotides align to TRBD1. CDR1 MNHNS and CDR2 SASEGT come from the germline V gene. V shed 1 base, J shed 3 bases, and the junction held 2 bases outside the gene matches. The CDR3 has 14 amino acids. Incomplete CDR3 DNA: TGTGCCAGCAGTGAAGGGACAGGGCACTACGAG. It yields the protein CASSEGTGHYE. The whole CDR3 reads CASSEGTGHYEQYF.

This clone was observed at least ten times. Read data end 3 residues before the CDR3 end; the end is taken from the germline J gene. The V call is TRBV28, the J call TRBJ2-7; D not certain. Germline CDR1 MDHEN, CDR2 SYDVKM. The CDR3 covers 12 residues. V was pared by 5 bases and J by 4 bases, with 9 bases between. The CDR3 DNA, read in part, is TGTGCCAGCAGTCCAACACAGTACGAG. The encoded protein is CASSPTQYE. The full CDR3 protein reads CASSPTQYEQYF.

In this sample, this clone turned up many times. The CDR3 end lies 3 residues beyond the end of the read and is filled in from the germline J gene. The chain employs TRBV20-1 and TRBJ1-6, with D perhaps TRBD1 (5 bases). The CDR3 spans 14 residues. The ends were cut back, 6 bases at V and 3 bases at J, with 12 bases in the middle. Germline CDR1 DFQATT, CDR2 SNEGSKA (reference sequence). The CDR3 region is CSAETDNYNSPLHF. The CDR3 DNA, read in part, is TGCAGTGCCGAGACAGACAACTATAATTCACCC.

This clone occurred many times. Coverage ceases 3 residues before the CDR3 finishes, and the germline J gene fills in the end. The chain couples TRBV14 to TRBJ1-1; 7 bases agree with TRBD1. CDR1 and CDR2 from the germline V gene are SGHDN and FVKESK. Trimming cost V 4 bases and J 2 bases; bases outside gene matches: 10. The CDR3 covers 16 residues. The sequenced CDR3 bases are TGTGCCAGCAGCCCTTTGGGTGGAGGGGGCAACACTGAA. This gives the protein CASSPLGGGGNTE. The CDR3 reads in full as CASSPLGGGGNTEAFF.

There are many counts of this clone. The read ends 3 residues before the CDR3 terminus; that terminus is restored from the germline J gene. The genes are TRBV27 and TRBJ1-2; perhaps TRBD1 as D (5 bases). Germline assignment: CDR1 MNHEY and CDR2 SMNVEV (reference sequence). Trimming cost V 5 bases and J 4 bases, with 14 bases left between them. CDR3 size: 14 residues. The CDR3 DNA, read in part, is TGTGCCAGCAGTCCGCGACAGACTCTCTATGGC. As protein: CASSPRQTLYG. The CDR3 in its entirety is CASSPRQTLYGYTF.

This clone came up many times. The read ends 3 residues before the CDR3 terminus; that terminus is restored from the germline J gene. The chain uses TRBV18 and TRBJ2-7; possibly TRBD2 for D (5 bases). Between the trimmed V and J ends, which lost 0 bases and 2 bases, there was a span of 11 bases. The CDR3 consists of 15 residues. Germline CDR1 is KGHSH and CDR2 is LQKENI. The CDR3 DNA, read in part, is TGTGCCAGCTCACCACCTGCGGGTGCCCCCTACGAG. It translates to CASSPPAGAPYE. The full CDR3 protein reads CASSPPAGAPYEQYF.

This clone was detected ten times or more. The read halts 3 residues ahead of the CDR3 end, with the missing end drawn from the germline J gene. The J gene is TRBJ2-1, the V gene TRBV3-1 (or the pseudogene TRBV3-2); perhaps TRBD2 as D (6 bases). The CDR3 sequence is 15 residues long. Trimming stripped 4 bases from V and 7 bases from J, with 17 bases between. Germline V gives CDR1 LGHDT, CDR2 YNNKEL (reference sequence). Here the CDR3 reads CASSPRGGAGNEQFF. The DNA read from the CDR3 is TGTGCCAGCAGCCCCCGGGGTGGGGCGGGGAATGAG.

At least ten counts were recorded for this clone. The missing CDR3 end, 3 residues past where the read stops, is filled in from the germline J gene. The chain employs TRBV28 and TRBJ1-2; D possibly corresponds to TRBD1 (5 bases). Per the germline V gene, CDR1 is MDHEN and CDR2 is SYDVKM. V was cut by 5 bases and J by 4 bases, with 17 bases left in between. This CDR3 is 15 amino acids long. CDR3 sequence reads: CASSPPLTGSYGYTF. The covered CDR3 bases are TGTGCCAGCAGTCCACCACTTACAGGTTCCTATGGC.

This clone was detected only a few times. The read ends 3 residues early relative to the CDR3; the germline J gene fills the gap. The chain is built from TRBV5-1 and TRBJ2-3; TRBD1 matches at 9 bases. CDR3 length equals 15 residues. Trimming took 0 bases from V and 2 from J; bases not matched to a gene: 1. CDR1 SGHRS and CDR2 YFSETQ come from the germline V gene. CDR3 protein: CASSLGDRDTDTQYF. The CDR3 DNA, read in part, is TGCGCCAGCAGCTTGGGGGACAGGGACACAGATACG. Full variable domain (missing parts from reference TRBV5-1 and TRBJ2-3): KAGVTQTPRYLIKTRGQQVTLSCSPISGHRSVSWYQQTPGQGLQFLFEYFSETQRNKGNFPGRFSGRQFSNSRSEMNVSTLELGDSALYLCASSLGDRDTDTQYFGPGTRLTVL.

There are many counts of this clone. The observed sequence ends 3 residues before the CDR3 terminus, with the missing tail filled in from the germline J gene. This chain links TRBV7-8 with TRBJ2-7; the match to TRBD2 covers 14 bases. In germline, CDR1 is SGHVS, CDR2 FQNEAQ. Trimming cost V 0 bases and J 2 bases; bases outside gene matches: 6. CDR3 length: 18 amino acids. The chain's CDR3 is CASSLATGLAGGTYEQYF. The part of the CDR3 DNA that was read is TGTGCCAGCAGCTTAGCCACAGGACTAGCGGGAGGCACCTACGAG.

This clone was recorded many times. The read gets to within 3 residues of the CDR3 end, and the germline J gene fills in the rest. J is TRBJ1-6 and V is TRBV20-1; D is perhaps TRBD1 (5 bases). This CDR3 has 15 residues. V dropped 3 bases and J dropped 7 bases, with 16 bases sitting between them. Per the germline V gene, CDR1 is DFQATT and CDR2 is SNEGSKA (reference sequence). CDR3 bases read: TGCAGTGCTAGTCAGGCAGGGATACGGAATTCACCC. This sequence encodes CSASQAGIRNSP. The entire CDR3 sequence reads CSASQAGIRNSPLHF.

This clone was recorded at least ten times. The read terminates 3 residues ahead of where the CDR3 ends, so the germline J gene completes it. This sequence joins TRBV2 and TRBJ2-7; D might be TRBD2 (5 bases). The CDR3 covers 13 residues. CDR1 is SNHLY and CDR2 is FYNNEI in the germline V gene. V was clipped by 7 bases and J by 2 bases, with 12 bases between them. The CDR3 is CASIEGRTYEQYF. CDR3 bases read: TGTGCCAGCATAGAGGGCAGAACCTACGAG.

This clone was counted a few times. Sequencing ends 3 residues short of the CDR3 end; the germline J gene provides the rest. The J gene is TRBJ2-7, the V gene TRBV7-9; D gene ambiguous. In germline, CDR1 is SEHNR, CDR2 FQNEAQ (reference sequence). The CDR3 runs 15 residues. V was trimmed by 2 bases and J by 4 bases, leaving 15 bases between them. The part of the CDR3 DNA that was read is TGTGCCAGCAGCTTACATACAGCCAACGGATACGAG. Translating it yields CASSLHTANGYE. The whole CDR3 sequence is CASSLHTANGYEQYF.

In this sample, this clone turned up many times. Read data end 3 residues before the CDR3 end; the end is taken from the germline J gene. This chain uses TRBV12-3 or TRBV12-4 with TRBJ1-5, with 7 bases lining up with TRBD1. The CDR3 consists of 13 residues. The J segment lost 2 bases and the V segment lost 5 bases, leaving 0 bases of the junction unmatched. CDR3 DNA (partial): TGTGCCAGCAGTGGACAGGGCAATCAGCCC. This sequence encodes CASSGQGNQP. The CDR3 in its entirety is CASSGQGNQPQHF.

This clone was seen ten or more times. CDR3 bases read: TGTGCCAGCAGTTTACAGATCTCTGGGGCCAACGTC. Its protein is CASSLQISGANV. The complete CDR3 protein is CASSLQISGANVLTF. This chain uses TRBV28 with TRBJ2-6; no firm D call. The read ends 3 residues early relative to the CDR3; the germline J gene fills the gap. This CDR3 spans 15 amino acids. Germline CDR1 reads MDHEN; CDR2 reads SYDVKM. V was shortened by 2 bases and J by 0 bases, with 5 bases between the two germline ends.

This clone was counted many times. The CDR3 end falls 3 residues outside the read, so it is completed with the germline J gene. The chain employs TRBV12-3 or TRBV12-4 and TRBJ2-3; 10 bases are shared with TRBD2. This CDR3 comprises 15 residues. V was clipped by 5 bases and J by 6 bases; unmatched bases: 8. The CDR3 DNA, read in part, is TGTGCCAGCAGTACTAGCGGGAATTGGGGGGATACG. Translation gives CASSTSGNWGDT. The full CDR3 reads CASSTSGNWGDTQYF.

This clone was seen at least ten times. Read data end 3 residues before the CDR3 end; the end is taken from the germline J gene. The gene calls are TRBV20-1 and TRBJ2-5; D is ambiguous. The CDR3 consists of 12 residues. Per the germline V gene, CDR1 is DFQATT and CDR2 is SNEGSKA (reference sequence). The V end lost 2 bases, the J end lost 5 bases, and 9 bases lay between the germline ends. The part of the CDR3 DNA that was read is TGCAGTGCTAGACTCTTCTCGGAGACC. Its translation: CSARLFSET. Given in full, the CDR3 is CSARLFSETQYF.

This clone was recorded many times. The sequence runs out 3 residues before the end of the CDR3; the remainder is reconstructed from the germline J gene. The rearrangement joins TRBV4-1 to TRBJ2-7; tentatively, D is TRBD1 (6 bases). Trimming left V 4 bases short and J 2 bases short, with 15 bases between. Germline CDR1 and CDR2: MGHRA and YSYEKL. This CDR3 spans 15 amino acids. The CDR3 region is CASSLRDTTTYEQYF. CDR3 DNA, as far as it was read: TGCGCCAGCAGCCTCCGGGACACAACGACCTACGAG.

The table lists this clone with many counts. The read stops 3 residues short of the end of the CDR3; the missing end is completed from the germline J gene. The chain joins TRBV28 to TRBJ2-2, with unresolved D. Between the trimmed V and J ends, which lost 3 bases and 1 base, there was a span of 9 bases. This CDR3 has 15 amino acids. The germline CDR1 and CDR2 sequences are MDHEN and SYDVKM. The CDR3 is CASSFAHLNTGELFF. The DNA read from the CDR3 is TGTGCCAGCAGTTTTGCGCATTTGAACACCGGGGAG.

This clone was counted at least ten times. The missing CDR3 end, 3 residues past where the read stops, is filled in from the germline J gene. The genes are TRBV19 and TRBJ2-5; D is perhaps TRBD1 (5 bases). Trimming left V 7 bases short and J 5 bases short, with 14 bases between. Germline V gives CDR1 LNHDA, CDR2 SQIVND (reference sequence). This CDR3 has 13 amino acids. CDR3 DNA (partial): TGTGCCAGTAATAAGCTCCCAGGGGAGACC. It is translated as CASNKLPGET. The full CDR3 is CASNKLPGETQYF.

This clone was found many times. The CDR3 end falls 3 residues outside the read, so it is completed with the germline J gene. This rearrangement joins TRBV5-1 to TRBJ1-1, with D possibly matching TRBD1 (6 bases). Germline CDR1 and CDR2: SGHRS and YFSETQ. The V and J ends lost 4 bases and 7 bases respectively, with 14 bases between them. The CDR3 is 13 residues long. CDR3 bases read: TGCGCCAGCAGCCTTCCGGACAGTATTGAA. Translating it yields CASSLPDSIE. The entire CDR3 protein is CASSLPDSIEAFF.

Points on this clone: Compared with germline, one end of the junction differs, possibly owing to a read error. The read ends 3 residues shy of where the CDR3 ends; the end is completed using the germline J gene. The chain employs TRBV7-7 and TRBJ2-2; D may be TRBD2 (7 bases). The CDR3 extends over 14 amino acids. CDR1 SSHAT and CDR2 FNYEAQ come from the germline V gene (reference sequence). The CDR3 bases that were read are TGTGCTAGCACTAGGGGGAGGGGCACCGGGGAG. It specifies CASTRGRGTGE. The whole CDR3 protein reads CASTRGRGTGELFF.

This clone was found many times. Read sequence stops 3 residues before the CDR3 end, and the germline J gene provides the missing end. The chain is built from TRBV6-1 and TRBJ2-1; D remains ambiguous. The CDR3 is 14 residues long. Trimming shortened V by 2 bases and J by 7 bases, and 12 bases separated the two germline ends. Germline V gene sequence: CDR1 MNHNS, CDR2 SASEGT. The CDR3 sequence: CASSEWVAVNEQFF. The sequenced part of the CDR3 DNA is TGTGCCAGCAGTGAATGGGTAGCAGTGAATGAG.